Each of the 11 T cell receptor beta chains below was sequenced from the same sample in a study of T cell changes during pregnancy in multiple sclerosis. Only in-frame clones appear in the TCRdb table, and some are missing; sequencing was by immunoSEQ multiplex PCR. The table includes 88,000 or so clones, roughly nine tenths detected once. The input for sequencing was peripheral blood, taken before pregnancy. The receptors shown here come from a female donor with multiple sclerosis, enrolled in a pregnancy study.

This clone was recorded only once. The chain couples TRBV28 to TRBJ2-2; 7 bases map to TRBD2. CDR1 and CDR2 (germline): MDHEN, SYDVKM. The V segment lost 3 bases and the J segment 5 bases; nucleotides outside the gene matches: 6. This CDR3 is 15 amino acids long. The CDR3 loop is CASSFLAVPTGELFF. In DNA form, the CDR3 reads TGTGCCAGCAGTTTTCTAGCGGTACCGACCGGGGAGCTGTTTTTT.

The CDR3 DNA sequence: TGTGCCAGCAGCAAGGGACTAGCGGCCACAGATACGCAGTATTTT. This gives the protein CASSKGLAATDTQYF. The chain joins TRBV7-3 to TRBJ2-3; 11 bases match TRBD2. V shed 5 bases and J 2 bases; nucleotides not matched to a gene: 3. The CDR3 length is 15 residues. Per the germline V gene, CDR1 is SGHTA and CDR2 is FQGTGA.

The rearrangement joins TRBV7-6 to TRBJ2-2; TRBD1 agrees at 10 bases. Germline lookup yields CDR1 SGHVS and CDR2 FNYEAQ. V dropped 5 bases and J dropped 1; count of bases not matched to a gene: 7. The CDR3 has 17 amino acids. In nucleotides, the CDR3 is TGTGCCAGCAGCCTTCGACAGGGGGCGTTGAACACCGGGGAGCTGTTTTTT. It is translated as CASSLRQGALNTGELFF.

The CDR3 spells CASSDGSRGLQETQYF. The CDR3 DNA is TGTGCCAGCAGTGATGGCTCGCGGGGGTTACAAGAGACCCAGTACTTC. V gene TRBV2 combines with J gene TRBJ2-5; 7 bases match TRBD2. This CDR3 has 16 residues. Germline lookup yields CDR1 SNHLY and CDR2 FYNNEI. The J segment lost 2 bases and the V segment lost 3 bases, leaving 9 bases of the junction unmatched.

The V call is TRBV11-2, the J call TRBJ2-7, with no clear D. Germline values: CDR1 SGHAT, CDR2 FQNNGV. Trimming removed 3 bases at V and 2 bases at J, with 11 bases between. There are 14 residues in the CDR3. The CDR3 spells CASSLGDTTYEQYF. CDR3 DNA: TGTGCCAGCAGCTTGGGTGACACCACCTACGAGCAGTACTTC.

The chain combines TRBV5-6 with TRBJ1-5; TRBD1 aligns across 8 bases. The CDR3 runs to 15 residues. The germline V gene has CDR1 SGHDT and CDR2 YYEEEE. V lost 0 bases and J lost 7; bases outside the gene matches: 6. The CDR3 DNA sequence: TGTGCCAGCAGCTTGGGACAGGGGTCCGGGCAGCCCCAGCATTTT. Translating gives CASSLGQGSGQPQHF.

The V and J genes are TRBV18 and TRBJ1-2; TRBD1 matches 8 bases. V lost 6 bases to trimming and J lost 2 bases; unmatched junction nucleotides: 17. CDR1 KGHSH and CDR2 LQKENI come from the germline V gene. The CDR3 extends over 18 amino acids. CDR3 nucleotide sequence: TGTGCCAGCTCTCTCAAAAGGGCCAGCCAGGGGGCCAACTATGGCTACACCTTC. Encoded protein: CASSLKRASQGANYGYTF.

The chain links TRBV15 to TRBJ2-1, with D tentatively TRBD2 (5 bases). The CDR3 totals 14 residues. Trimming removed 1 base at V and 5 bases at J, with 9 bases between. Germline V gene sequence: CDR1 LNHNV, CDR2 YYDKDF (reference sequence). The CDR3 DNA reads as TGTGCCACCAGCAGAGGCCCGACTAACAATGAGCAGTTCTTC. Its protein is CATSRGPTNNEQFF.

V gene TRBV4-2 combines with J gene TRBJ2-5, with TRBD2 matching over 11 bases. The CDR3 runs to 17 residues. Losses at the gene ends were 3 bases for V and 0 bases for J; bases not matched to a gene: 6. In germline, CDR1 is LGHNA, CDR2 YNFKEQ. CDR3 protein: CASSHEVAGGNQETQYF. The CDR3 region has the DNA TGTGCCAGCAGCCACGAAGTAGCGGGAGGGAACCAAGAGACCCAGTACTTC.

The chain is built from TRBV28 and TRBJ2-5; 7 nucleotides line up with TRBD1. CDR3 length: 15 amino acids. In germline, CDR1 is MDHEN, CDR2 SYDVKM. V was clipped by 5 bases and J by 4 bases; unmatched bases: 10. The CDR3, as DNA: TGTGCCAGCAGTCCCCTCCCACCAGGGGGAGAGACCCAGTACTTC. The encoded protein is CASSPLPPGGETQYF. The variable domain in full, with the rest retrieved from reference TRBV28 and TRBJ2-5, is DVKVTQSSRYLVKRTGEKVFLECVQDMDHENMFWYRQDPGLGLRLIYFSYDVKMKEKGDIPEGYSVSREKKERFSLILESASTNQTSMYLCASSPLPPGGETQYFGPGTRLLVL.

This chain links TRBV5-6 with TRBJ1-1; maybe TRBD1 (5 bases). Germline V gene lookup returns CDR1 SGHDT and CDR2 YYEEEE. This CDR3 region has 13 residues. The V end lost 4 bases, the J end lost 10 bases, and 17 bases lay between the germline ends. CDR3 bases: TGTGCCAGCAGCCCCTGGGGGGACTTAATAGCTTTCTTT. It encodes CASSPWGDLIAFF.